This T cell receptor (beta chain) was documented in a study of PD-1 blockade in classical Hodgkin lymphoma. Clones were sequenced by immunoSEQ multiplex PCR, and TCRdb holds only the in-frame ones, with some missing. This sample has tens of thousands of clones, with more than 85% found just once. V was cut by 1 base and J by 4 bases, with 11 bases left in between. CDR3 length: 14 amino acids. Germline V gene data show CDR1 as SGHDT and CDR2 as YYEEEE. Overall study findings and caveats: The study reported lower baseline TCR diversity in newly diagnosed patients than in healthy donors. Prior therapy or disease activity may underlie the repertoire differences, whose causes remain undefined.

Time point in this sample: newly diagnosed, previously untreated cHL patient sample. The comparison group had newly diagnosed, previously untreated classical Hodgkin lymphoma. For this clone: The antigen remains unidentified.

This rearrangement joins TRBV5-6 to TRBJ1-2, with D possibly TRBD1 on 6 matching bases. The sample consisted of peripheral blood mononuclear cells (PBMCs). The source of this sequence is a human donor with classical Hodgkin lymphoma. The CDR3 bases are TGTGCCAGCAGCTTGATGAGGACAGTCTATGGCTACACCTTC. It yields the protein CASSLMRTVYGYTF. Full variable domain (missing parts from reference TRBV5-6 and TRBJ1-2): DAGVTQSPTHLIKTRGQQVTLRCSPKSGHDTVSWYQQALGQGPQFIFQYYEEEERQRGNFPDRFSGHQFPNYSSELNVNALLLGDSALYLCASSLMRTVYGYTFGSGTRLTVV.